The clone carrying this TCR beta chain has more than one count but fewer than ten. The target antigen is unknown. The CDR3 sequence is 9 residues long. This entry belongs to a study of identifying expanded T cells in peripheral blood. Findings and limits, study-wide: Across healthy donors, higher total template counts meant significantly greater roughly two-week count variance. Differentially abundant clones: 0.95 to 1.5 between replicates, 16.4 at two to three weeks, less than 20 at four.

Collection occurred without any documented infections or immune events in donors. TCRdb keeps only in-frame clones here, not all; method: immunoSEQ multiplex PCR. The sample shows under 95,000 clones, over 75% of them seen only once. The sequenced sample consisted of blood. The chain links TRBV3-2 to TRBJ2-7; the table's D call TRBD1 went unverified against the DNA. TRBV3-2 is deemed a pseudogene. The origin of this receptor is a person aged 18 to 70 in good health. In DNA form, the CDR3 reads TGTGCCAGCAGCCAAGCTTGGCACTTC. This encodes CASSQAWHF.